A selection of T cell receptor beta chains follows, all from one sample in a study of T cell changes during pregnancy in multiple sclerosis. Data came from immunoSEQ multiplex PCR; TCRdb stores just in-frame clones and leaves some out. The sample contains tens of thousands of clones, about nine tenths of which appear only once. The starting material was peripheral blood, obtained after pregnancy. The receptors come from a female donor in good health, enrolled as a control in a pregnancy study. CDR3s include the opening cysteine and the closing phenylalanine or tryptophan. A D gene is named only where the DNA matches it firmly. Only part of the rows carry a size: once, few, many, or a class if the clone is expanded.

CDR3	DNA	D	size	V	J
CAWSVKGRVTSGNTIYF	TGTGCCTGGAGTGTAAAGGGCAGGGTCACCTCTGGAAACACCATATATTTT	NA	once	TRBV30	TRBJ1-3
CASSFSNYEKLFF	TGTGCCAGCAGTTTTTCAAACTATGAAAAACTGTTTTTT	NA	NA	TRBV28	TRBJ1-4
CASSPAGLAGSSNTGELFF	TGTGCCAGCAGCCCAGCCGGACTAGCGGGGTCCTCGAACACCGGGGAGCTGTTTTTT	TRBD2	NA	TRBV11-3	TRBJ2-2
CASIKREGERAYEQYF	TGTGCCAGTATCAAAAGGGAGGGAGAGAGGGCCTACGAGCAGTACTTC	TRBD2	NA	TRBV19	TRBJ2-7
CASRTSGSTDTQYF	TGCGCCAGCAGGACTAGCGGGAGCACAGATACGCAGTATTTT	TRBD2	NA	TRBV4-1	TRBJ2-3
CASNHNRGGNQPQHF	TGTGCCAGCAACCATAACAGGGGAGGTAATCAGCCCCAGCATTTT	TRBD1	NA	TRBV6-1	TRBJ1-5
CASSFGQGSGELFF	TGTGCCAGCAGCTTCGGACAGGGATCCGGGGAGCTGTTTTTT	TRBD1	NA	TRBV7-9	TRBJ2-2
CASSKDPSDRENNYGYTF	TGTGCCAGCAGCAAAGACCCTTCGGACAGGGAGAATAACTATGGCTACACCTTC	NA	NA	TRBV21-1	TRBJ1-2
CASTPGYSGNTIYF	TGTGCCAGTACCCCAGGGTACTCTGGAAACACCATATATTTT	NA	NA	TRBV19	TRBJ1-3
CASSRGSLSNEKLFF	TGTGCCAGCAGCCGCGGGTCCCTGTCGAATGAAAAACTGTTTTTT	NA	NA	TRBV7-9	TRBJ1-4
CASSLVGAGGLTPEAFF	TGTGCCAGCAGCTTAGTGGGGGCAGGGGGATTGACGCCTGAAGCTTTCTTT	TRBD1	few	TRBV7-6	TRBJ1-1
CASSQSRGGTIWNEQFF	TGTGCCAGCAGCCAATCCAGGGGCGGGACTATATGGAATGAGCAGTTCTTC	NA	NA	TRBV14	TRBJ2-1
CASSPPVETYEQYF	TGTGCCAGCTCACCCCCCGTGGAGACCTACGAGCAGTACTTC	NA	NA	TRBV18	TRBJ2-7
CASSEYRVQPQHF	TGTGCCAGCAGTGAATATAGAGTTCAGCCCCAGCATTTT	NA	NA	TRBV6-1	TRBJ1-5
CASSPGVPGNEQFF	TGTGCCAGCAGTCCGGGGGTCCCGGGGAATGAGCAGTTCTTC	NA	NA	TRBV27	TRBJ2-1
CASNQGTANTGELFF	TGTGCCAGCAACCAGGGGACAGCGAACACCGGGGAGCTGTTTTTT	TRBD1	once	TRBV11-1	TRBJ2-2
CASSLDLSGPGELFF	TGCGCCAGCAGCTTGGATCTCTCAGGGCCCGGGGAGCTGTTTTTT	NA	NA	TRBV5-1	TRBJ2-2
CASSQGLASGANVLTF	TGCGCCAGCAGCCAAGGGCTAGCCTCTGGGGCCAACGTCCTGACTTTC	NA	NA	TRBV4-3	TRBJ2-6
CASSISRGNEKLFF	TGTGCCAGTAGTATCTCTCGCGGAAATGAAAAACTGTTTTTT	NA	NA	TRBV19	TRBJ1-4
CASSQDRSRTGGAGYGYTF	TGTGCCAGCAGCCAAGATCGGTCCCGGACAGGGGGCGCGGGCTATGGCTACACCTTC	TRBD1	NA	TRBV4-2	TRBJ1-2
CASSIRQIEAFF	TGTGCCAGCAGCATAAGACAGATTGAAGCTTTCTTT	NA	NA	TRBV11-3	TRBJ1-1
CASSLRDRGTDTQYF	TGTGCCAGCAGCTTGCGCGACAGGGGGACAGATACGCAGTATTTT	TRBD1	NA	TRBV11-3	TRBJ2-3
CASNTGLFSTDTQYF	TGTGCCAGCAACACTGGACTGTTTAGCACAGATACGCAGTATTTT	NA	NA	TRBV9	TRBJ2-3
CASTKGFAQETQYF	TGTGCCAGCACCAAGGGGTTCGCCCAAGAGACCCAGTACTTC	NA	NA	TRBV6-1	TRBJ2-5
CASSSRTDLTLHF	TGTGCCAGCAGCTCCCGGACAGATTTGACCCTCCACTTT	NA	NA	TRBV5-4	TRBJ1-6
CASSYTTGGHNQPQHF	TGTGCCAGCAGTTACACGACAGGGGGCCACAATCAGCCCCAGCATTTT	TRBD1	NA	TRBV6-6	TRBJ1-5
CASSLTGGRGTGELFF	TGCGCCAGCAGCTTGACAGGGGGCCGAGGCACCGGGGAGCTGTTTTTT	TRBD1	NA	TRBV5-1	TRBJ2-2
CASSQELQGQYGYTF	TGCGCCAGCAGCCAAGAGTTACAGGGCCAATATGGCTACACCTTC	NA	NA	TRBV4-3	TRBJ1-2
CASSEWAPSYEQYF	TGTGCCAGCAGTGAATGGGCACCTTCCTACGAGCAGTACTTC	NA	NA	TRBV6-1	TRBJ2-7
CASSIDFPGQGSGNTIYF	TGTGCCAGTAGTATAGACTTCCCGGGACAGGGGTCTGGAAACACCATATATTTT	TRBD1	NA	TRBV19	TRBJ1-3
CASSRDRVDTEAFF	TGTGCCAGCAGCCGCGACAGGGTTGACACTGAAGCTTTCTTT	TRBD1	NA	TRBV2	TRBJ1-1
CASSHLRDRAYGYTF	TGTGCCAGCAGTCACCTTCGGGACAGGGCCTATGGCTACACCTTC	TRBD1	NA	TRBV5-4	TRBJ1-2